This T cell receptor beta chain originates from a study of T cells after posttransplantation cyclophosphamide (dated by TCRdb to the mid-2010s). Study-level background: T cell repertoire reconstitution was tracked by TRB sequencing after myeloablative bone marrow transplantation in which posttransplantation cyclophosphamide was used as GVHD prophylaxis. Blood from all 35 or so PTCy patients who had 1-year posttransplant specimens underwent TRB sequencing. TRB sequencing was also done on up to about 3 additional blood samples from 2 to 5.2 years after transplant in 3 patients, and on pretransplant blood from 4 patients. Because TRA and TRB clonality correlated tightly in about 10 samples, later TCR analyses were limited to TRB. Antigen receptor sequencing was done on samples from roughly 35 PTCy-treated patients and from around 15 related bone marrow donors of those patients. Public TRB sequences were searched against a database of over 3,600 sequences associated with responses to pathogens, tumor antigens, self-antigens and alloantigens.

The treatment or condition label corresponds to: high-dose cyclophosphamide on days +3 and +4 as single-agent GVHD prophylaxis. Patients in the PTCy group got busulfan and fludarabine conditioning, a marrow graft from a related or unrelated donor, and cyclophosphamide on days +3 and +4. The PTCy-treated patients were enrolled in a prospective multi-institutional clinical trial. Peripheral blood and bone marrow mononuclear cells were isolated by Ficoll-Hypaque density centrifugation and were cryopreserved. What the authors observed across the whole study: Across 45 patients, TRB clonality was highly associated with recipient CMV seropositivity and CMV reactivation, and PTCy diversity was similar to diversity in CNI/methotrexate controls. The TRB repertoires of T cells infiltrating skin or GI tract showed only limited overlap with the TRB repertoires of T cells in blood. At 1-2 months, donor-recipient similarity was low but rose over the first year, and the later blood repertoires were often dominated by donor CD8+ memory clones.

Genomic DNA was the input for TRB sequencing, which was run either with the immunoSEQ assay at survey resolution or with the hsTCRB kit. The study's processing was this. The immunoSEQ software handled initial read processing, and the LymphoSeq R package was used for repertoire analyses. Clonality was computed as 1 minus normalized Shannon entropy; Gini coefficient was also calculated for each TRB dataset. To infer phenotypes in unsorted samples, TRB sequences from sorted subsets of the recipient or donor were mapped onto the unsorted samples of the same recipient. The immuneACCESS repertoire file appears here via TCRdb, limited to in-frame rearrangements. These files lack a portion of the clones; in checked studies, under half of the deficit traces to unresolved V genes, and the cause of the others is not known. Clone size and V and J calls were adopted from that table, with D and trimming inferred from the DNA. The sample has 7,000 to 9,500 clones on record, with no singletons. Around 4% of the sample is taken by the ten largest.

This clone was detected many times. What antigen it recognizes has not been identified. Nothing much larger sits one base from this clone, and base qualities are not available. Reading from cysteine to phenylalanine, the CDR3 counts 18 amino acids. Only CDR3 DNA remains: 54 bases, in frame from the first base. CDR1 LGHNA and CDR2 YSLEER were looked up in the germline V gene. Compared with germline, V lacks 4 bases and J lacks 2 bases; bases without a gene match: 8. This receptor was identified in a male patient in his forties or fifties who received an allogeneic stem cell transplant from a related donor and was CMV-positive. Donor T cells from the graft may be present among the T cells after a transplant. The rearrangement combines TRBV4-3 with TRBJ2-3; 14 nucleotides in the junction match TRBD2. Sequencing was performed on PBMCs, taken approximately 380 days after allogeneic stem cell transplant with posttransplant cyclophosphamide. This receptor carries the CDR3 CASSRSGTSGGPTDTQYF. The DNA sequence reads TGCGCCAGCAGCCGCTCCGGGACTAGCGGGGGCCCCACAGATACGCAGTATTTT.